The clone carrying this TCR beta chain was seen a few times. The sample originates from a study of T-cell reconstitution after alpha-beta-depleted transplantation in children. Researchers prepared the TCRbeta library using unique molecular identifiers, the study reports. TCRdb used MiXCR to reprocess the PCR reads, holding one entry per CDR3 protein. Found here are around 600,000 distinct CDR3 sequences, 8% to 11% of them singletons; the top ten hold roughly 4%. Trimming shortened V by 5 bases and J by 6 bases, and 17 bases separated the two germline ends. There are 15 residues in the CDR3. Germline assignment: CDR1 MNHEY and CDR2 SVGEGT.

This sample comprised PBMCs from the stem cell graft donor, obtained from the stem cell graft. This sequence joins TRBV6-2 or TRBV6-3 and TRBJ2-1; the D gene is possibly TRBD2 (6 bases). This receptor was obtained from a human donor who donated a stem cell graft to a child with acute myeloid leukemia. CDR3 amino acids: CASSPSDMGGNEQFF. CDR3 nucleotide sequence: TGTGCCAGCAGTCCCTCGGATATGGGAGGCAATGAGCAGTTCTTC.